This record concerns one T cell receptor beta chain sequence. Its antigen is unknown. Unmatched junction bases numbered 11, after V lost 6 bases and J lost 7 bases. CDR3 size: 14 residues. The germline gives CDR1 SGHRS, CDR2 YFSETQ. This entry comes from a study of cytomegalovirus exposure and HLA in healthy donors. Study summary: There were tens of millions of unique TCRs (from HLA-typed donors) in an early data release. Study findings and constraints: Accurate prediction of most subjects' HLA-A and HLA-B alleles from TCR beta sequences was reported. Indistinguishable V segments, including TRBV6-2 and TRBV6-3, were excluded.

The primer mix had 60 Vbeta and 13 Jbeta primers. The authors' processing: An analysis that came later counted some 85 million unique TCR beta chains, roughly 11 million shared. Sequencing was performed with immunoSEQ multiplex PCR; in TCRdb, only in-frame clones are kept and a portion is missing. From that table come the V and J calls and clone size; the DNA was used to work out D and trimming. The sample shows some 130,000 clones, around 80% of them seen only once. This chain joins TRBV5-1 and TRBJ1-2, with 8 positions matching TRBD1. The sample consisted of PBMCs. This clonotype originated in a man in his forties in good health and CMV-seropositive. For the CDR3, the DNA is TGCGCCAGCAATTCGGGGACAGGATATTTTGGCTACACCTTC. It codes for CASNSGTGYFGYTF.